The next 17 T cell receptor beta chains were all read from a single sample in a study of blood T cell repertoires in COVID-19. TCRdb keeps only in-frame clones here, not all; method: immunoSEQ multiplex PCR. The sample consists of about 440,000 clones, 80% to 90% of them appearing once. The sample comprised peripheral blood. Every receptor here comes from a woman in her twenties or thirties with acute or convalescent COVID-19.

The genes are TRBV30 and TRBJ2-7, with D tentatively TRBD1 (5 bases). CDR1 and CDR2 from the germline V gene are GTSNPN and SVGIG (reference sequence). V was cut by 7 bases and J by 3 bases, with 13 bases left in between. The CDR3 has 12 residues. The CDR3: CAFKDINYEQYF. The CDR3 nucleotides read TGTGCCTTTAAGGACATAAACTACGAGCAGTACTTC.

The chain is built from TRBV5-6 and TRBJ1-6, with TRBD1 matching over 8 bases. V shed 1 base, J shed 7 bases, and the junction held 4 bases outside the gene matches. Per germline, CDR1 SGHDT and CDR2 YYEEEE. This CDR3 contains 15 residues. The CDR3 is CASSLTGGTNSPLHF. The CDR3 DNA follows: TGTGCCAGCAGCTTGACAGGGGGGACGAATTCACCCCTCCACTTT.

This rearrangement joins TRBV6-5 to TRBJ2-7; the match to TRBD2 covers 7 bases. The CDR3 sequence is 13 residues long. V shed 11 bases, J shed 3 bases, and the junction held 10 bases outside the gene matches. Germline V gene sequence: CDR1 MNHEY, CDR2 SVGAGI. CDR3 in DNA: TGTGCCGCGTTCGGGGAGGGGCTCTACGAGCAGTACTTC. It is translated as CAAFGEGLYEQYF.

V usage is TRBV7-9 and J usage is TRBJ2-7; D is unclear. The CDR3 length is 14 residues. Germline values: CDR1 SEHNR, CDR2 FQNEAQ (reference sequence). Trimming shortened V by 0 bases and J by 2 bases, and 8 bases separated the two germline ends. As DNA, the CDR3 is TGTGCCAGCAGCTTAGCCTTAGCTCCCTACGAGCAGTACTTC. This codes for CASSLALAPYEQYF. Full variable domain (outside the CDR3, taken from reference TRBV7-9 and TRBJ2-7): DTGVSQNPRHKITKRGQNVTFRCDPISEHNRLYWYRQTLGQGPEFLTYFQNEAQLEKSRLLSDRFSAERPKGSFSTLEIQRTEQGDSAMYLCASSLALAPYEQYFGPGTRLTVT.

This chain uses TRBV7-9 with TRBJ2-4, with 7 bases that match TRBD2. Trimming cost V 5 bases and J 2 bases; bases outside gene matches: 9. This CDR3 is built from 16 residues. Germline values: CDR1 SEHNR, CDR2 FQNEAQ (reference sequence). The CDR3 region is CASSPQAGPTKNIQYF. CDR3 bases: TGTGCCAGCAGCCCACAAGCGGGGCCGACCAAAAACATTCAGTACTTC.

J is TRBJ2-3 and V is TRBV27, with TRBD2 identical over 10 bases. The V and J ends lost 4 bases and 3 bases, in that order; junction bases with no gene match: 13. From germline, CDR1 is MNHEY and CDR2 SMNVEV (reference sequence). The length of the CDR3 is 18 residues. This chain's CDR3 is CASSSNLLLAGKTDTQYF. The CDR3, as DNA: TGTGCCAGCAGTTCAAATCTACTACTAGCGGGGAAAACAGATACGCAGTATTTT.

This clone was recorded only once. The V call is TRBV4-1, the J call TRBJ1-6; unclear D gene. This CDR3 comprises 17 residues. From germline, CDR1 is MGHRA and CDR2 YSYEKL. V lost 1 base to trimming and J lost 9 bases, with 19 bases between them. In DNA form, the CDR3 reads TGCGCCAGCAGCCAAGGGTGGGCCTTAAGGCGGGGTTCACCCCTCCACTTT. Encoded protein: CASSQGWALRRGSPLHF.

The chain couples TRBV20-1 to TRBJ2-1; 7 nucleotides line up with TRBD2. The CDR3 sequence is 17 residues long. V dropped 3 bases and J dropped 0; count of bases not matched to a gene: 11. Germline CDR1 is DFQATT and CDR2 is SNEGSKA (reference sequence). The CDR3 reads CSASGFSSGGSYNEQFF. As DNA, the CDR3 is TGCAGTGCTAGTGGTTTTTCGTCGGGGGGCTCCTACAATGAGCAGTTCTTC.

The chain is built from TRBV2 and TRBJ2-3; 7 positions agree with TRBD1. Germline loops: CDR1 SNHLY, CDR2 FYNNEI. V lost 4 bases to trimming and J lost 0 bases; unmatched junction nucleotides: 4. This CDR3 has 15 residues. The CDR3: CASSAGTDSTDTQYF. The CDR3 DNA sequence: TGTGCCAGCAGTGCCGGGACAGACAGCACAGATACGCAGTATTTT.

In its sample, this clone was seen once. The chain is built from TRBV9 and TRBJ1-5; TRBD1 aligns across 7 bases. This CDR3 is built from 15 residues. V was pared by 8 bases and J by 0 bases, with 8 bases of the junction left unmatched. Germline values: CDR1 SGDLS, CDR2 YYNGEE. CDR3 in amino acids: CASSKGADSNQPQHF. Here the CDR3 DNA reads TGTGCCAGTAGTAAGGGGGCAGATAGCAATCAGCCCCAGCATTTT.

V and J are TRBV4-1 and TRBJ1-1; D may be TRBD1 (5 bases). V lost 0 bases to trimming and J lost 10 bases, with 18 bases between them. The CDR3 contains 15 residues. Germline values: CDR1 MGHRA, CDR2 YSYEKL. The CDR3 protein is CASSQEPSGLGGAFF. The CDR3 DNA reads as TGCGCCAGCAGCCAAGAACCCTCGGGGCTGGGGGGAGCTTTCTTT.

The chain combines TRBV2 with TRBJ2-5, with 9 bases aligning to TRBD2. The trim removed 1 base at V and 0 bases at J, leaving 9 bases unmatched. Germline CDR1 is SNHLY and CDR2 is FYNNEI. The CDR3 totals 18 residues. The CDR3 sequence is CASSEGPLSGGHQETQYF. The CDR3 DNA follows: TGTGCCAGCAGTGAAGGGCCCCTCAGCGGGGGGCACCAAGAGACCCAGTACTTC.

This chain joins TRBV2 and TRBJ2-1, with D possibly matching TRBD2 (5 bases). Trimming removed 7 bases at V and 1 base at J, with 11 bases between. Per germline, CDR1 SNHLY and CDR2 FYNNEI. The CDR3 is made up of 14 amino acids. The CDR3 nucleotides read TGTGCCAGCAAGGACTCCGGGTCCTACAATGAGCAGTTCTTC. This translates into CASKDSGSYNEQFF. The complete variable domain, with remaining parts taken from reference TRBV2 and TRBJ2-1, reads EPEVTQTPSHQVTQMGQEVILRCVPISNHLYFYWYRQILGQKVEFLVSFYNNEISEKSEIFDDQFSVERPDGSNFTLKIRSTKLEDSAMYFCASKDSGSYNEQFFGPGTRLTVL.

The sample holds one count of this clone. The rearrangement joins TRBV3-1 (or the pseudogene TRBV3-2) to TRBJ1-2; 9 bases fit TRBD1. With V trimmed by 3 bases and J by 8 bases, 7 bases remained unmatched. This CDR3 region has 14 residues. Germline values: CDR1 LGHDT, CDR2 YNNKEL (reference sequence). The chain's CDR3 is CASSQTGGNVGYTF. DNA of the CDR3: TGTGCCAGCAGCCAGACAGGGGGTAACGTCGGCTACACCTTC.

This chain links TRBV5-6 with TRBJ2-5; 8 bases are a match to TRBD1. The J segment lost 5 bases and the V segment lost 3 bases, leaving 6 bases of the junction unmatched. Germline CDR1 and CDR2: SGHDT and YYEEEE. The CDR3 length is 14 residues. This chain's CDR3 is CASSSTGEYETQYF. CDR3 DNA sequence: TGTGCCAGCAGCTCGACAGGGGAGTATGAGACCCAGTACTTC.

CDR3 nucleotide sequence: TGTGCCAGCGAAAGCGAGGGGGCGGGGACCGGGGAGCTGTTTTTT. Protein sequence: CASESEGAGTGELFF. V and J are TRBV2 and TRBJ2-2, with a possible D match to TRBD1 (7 bases). Germline V gene sequence: CDR1 SNHLY, CDR2 FYNNEI. The CDR3 covers 15 residues. V shed 8 bases and J shed 5 bases, with 18 bases lying between them. Full variable domain (missing parts from reference TRBV2 and TRBJ2-2): EPEVTQTPSHQVTQMGQEVILRCVPISNHLYFYWYRQILGQKVEFLVSFYNNEISEKSEIFDDQFSVERPDGSNFTLKIRSTKLEDSAMYFCASESEGAGTGELFFGEGSRLTVL.

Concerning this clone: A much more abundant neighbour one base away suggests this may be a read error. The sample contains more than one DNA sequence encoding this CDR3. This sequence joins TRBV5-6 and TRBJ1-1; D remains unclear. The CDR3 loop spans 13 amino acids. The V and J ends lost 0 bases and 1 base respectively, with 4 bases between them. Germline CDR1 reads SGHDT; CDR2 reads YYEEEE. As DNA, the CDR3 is TGTGCCAGCAGCTTGGGGCCGAACACTGAAGCTTTCTTT. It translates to CASSLGPNTEAFF. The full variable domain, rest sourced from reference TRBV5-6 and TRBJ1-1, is DAGVTQSPTHLIKTRGQQVTLRCSPKSGHDTVSWYQQALGQGPQFIFQYYEEEERQRGNFPDRFSGHQFPNYSSELNVNALLLGDSALYLCASSLGPNTEAFFGQGTRLTVV.